This T cell receptor beta chain originates from a study of radiotherapy plus CTLA-4 blockade in lung cancer. General study findings and limits: Peripheral blood showed expansion of tumor-derived TCR clones after radiotherapy and ipilimumab.

Profiling relied on immunoSEQ multiplex PCR, and the TCRdb table lists in-frame clones only, not all of them. The sample yields about 13,000 clones, around 87% seen once. Note on this clone: Antigen: not known.

This receptor was obtained from a human donor with non-small cell lung cancer that progressed on radiotherapy plus ipilimumab. Some clones in this sample may be carry-over from other donors' samples. The sequencing here drew on peripheral blood, taken from a patient treated with radiotherapy plus ipilimumab.

CDR3 nucleotide sequence: TGTGCCAGCAGGGAACTAGCGGGAGTAGTATCCTACGAGCAGTACTTC. This sequence encodes CASRELAGVVSYEQYF. The gene calls are TRBV6-1 and TRBJ2-7, with TRBD2 matching 11 bases. J lost 1 base, V lost 6 bases, and 8 bases had no gene match. The CDR3 covers 16 residues. The germline V gene encodes CDR1 MNHNS and CDR2 SASEGT.